This TCR beta chain was obtained from a study of vaccination and CD4 T cells after COVID-19. A remark on this clonotype: Its target is not known.

The Oncomine TCR Beta short-read assay sequenced DNA from cultured CD4+ T cells. TCRdb used MiXCR to reprocess the PCR reads, holding one entry per CDR3 protein. The sample lists 6,000 to 8,000 distinct CDR3 sequences, 43% occurring once. Treatment defined: roughly 10-day PBMC culture with coronavirus spike peptide pools or control peptides (ViraFEST assay). CD4+ T lymphocytes from the unexposed donor were collected before the COVID-19 pandemic (2011-2018). Half-medium changes with fresh IL-2 medium occurred on days 3 and 7. This CDR3 is built from 14 residues. The germline V gene encodes CDR1 LNHDA and CDR2 SQIVND (reference sequence). V lost 2 bases to trimming and J lost 7 bases, with 12 bases between them.

The sequence came from a human donor in good health. The J gene is TRBJ2-1, the V gene TRBV19; D ambiguous. What was sequenced was CD4+ T cells from blood, cultured in vitro. The CDR3 DNA is TGTGCCAGTAGTATAAAAGCGTGGCCAAATGAGCAGTTCTTC. Amino acids: CASSIKAWPNEQFF. The whole variable domain, remainder taken from reference TRBV19 and TRBJ2-1, is DGGITQSPKYLFRKEGQNVTLSCEQNLNHDAMYWYRQDPGQGLRLIYYSQIVNDFQKGDIAEGYSVSREKKESFPLTVTSAQKNPTAFYLCASSIKAWPNEQFFGPGTRLTVL.